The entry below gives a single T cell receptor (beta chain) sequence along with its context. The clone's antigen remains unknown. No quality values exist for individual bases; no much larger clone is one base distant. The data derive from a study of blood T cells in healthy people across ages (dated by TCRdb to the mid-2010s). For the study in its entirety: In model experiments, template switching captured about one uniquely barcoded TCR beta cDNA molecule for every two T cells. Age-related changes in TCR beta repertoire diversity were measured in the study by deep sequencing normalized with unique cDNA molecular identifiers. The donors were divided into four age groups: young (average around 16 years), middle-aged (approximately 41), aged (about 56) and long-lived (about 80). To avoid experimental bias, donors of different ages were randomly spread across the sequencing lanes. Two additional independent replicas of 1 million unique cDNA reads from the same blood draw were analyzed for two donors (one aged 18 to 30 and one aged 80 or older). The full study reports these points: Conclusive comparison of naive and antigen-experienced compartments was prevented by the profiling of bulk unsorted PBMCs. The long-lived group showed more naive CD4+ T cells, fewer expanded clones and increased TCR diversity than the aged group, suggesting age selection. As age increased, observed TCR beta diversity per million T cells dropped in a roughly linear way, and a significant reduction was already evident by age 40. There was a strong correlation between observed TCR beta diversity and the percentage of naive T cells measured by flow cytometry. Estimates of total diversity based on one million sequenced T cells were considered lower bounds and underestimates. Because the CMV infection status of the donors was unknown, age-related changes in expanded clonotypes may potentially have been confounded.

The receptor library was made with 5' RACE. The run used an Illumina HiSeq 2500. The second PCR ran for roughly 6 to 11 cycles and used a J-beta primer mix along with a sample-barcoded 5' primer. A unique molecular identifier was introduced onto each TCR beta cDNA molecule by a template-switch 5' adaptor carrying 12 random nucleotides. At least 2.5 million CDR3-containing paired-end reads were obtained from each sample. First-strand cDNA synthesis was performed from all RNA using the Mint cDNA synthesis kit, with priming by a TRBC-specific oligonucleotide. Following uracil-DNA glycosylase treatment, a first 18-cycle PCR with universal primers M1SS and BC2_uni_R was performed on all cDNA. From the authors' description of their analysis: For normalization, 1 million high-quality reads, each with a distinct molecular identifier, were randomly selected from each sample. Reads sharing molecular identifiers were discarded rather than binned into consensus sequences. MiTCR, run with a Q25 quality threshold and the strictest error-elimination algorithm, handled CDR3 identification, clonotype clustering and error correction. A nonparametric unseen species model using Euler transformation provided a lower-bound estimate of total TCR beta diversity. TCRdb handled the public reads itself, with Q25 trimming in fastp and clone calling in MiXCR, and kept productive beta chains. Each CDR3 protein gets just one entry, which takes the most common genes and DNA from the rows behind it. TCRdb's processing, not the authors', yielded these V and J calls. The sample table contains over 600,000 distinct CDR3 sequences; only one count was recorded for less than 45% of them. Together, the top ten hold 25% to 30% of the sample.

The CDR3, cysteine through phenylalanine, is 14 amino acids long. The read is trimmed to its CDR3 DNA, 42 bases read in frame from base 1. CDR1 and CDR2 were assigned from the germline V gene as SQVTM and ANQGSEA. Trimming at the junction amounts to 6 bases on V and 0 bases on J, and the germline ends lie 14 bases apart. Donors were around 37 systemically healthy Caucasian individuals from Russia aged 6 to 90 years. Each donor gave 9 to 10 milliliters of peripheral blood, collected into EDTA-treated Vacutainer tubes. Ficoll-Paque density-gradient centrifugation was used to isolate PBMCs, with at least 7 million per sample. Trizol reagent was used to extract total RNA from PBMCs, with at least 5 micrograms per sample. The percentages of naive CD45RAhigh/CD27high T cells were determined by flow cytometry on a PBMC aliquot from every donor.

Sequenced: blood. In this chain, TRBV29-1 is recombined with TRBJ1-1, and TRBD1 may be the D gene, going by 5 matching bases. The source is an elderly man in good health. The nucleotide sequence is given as TGCAGCGTCGCCCTGGGGCTGCTGAACACTGAAGCTTTCTTT. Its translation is CSVALGLLNTEAFF.